The 3 T cell receptor beta chains listed next were all sequenced from one sample in a study of regulatory T cells in long-lasting Graves disease (dated by TCRdb to about 2021). Interpreted using the paper, the time point label stands for: newly diagnosed GD, antithyroid drugs for less than 3 months. For both TCR sequencing and RNA sequencing, RNA was extracted from PBMCs using TRIzol. Library construction relied on multiplex PCR. The instrument given in TCRdb is Illumina HiSeq 4000. CDR3 regions were amplified by Arm-PCR with iRepertoire HTBI primers to construct TCR beta libraries. TCRdb passed the public sequencing reads through fastp at Q25 and MiXCR, retaining productive beta sequences. Each entry is one CDR3 protein sequence, shown with its most common DNA and genes. Present in this sample are about 560,000 distinct CDR3 sequences, about 16% of which were seen just once. 12% of the sample goes to the ten largest clones.

These data were also reused for a study on T cells in Graves' hyperthyroidism and ophthalmopathy.

The sample was peripheral blood mononuclear cells (PBMCs), taken at new diagnosis, from a patient treated with antithyroid drugs. The receptors were sampled from a man between 18 and 29 years old with Graves disease. Donor details come from another sample of the same person, matched by shared clones.

The table lists this clonotype with a few counts. A read error may produce the germline difference seen at one junction end. V gene TRBV6-1 combines with J gene TRBJ2-1, with D unresolved. The CDR3 sequence is 18 residues long. Germline CDR1 and CDR2: MNHNS and SASEGT. In nucleotides, the CDR3 is TGTGCCAGCAGTCCAGGCCCCCTCCCGGAGAGCTCCTACAATGAGCAGTCCTTC. Amino acid sequence: CASSPGPLPESSYNEQSF.

DNA for the CDR3: TGCAGTGCTAAAAAACAGAATCAGCCCCAGCATTTT. This translates into CSAKKQNQPQHF. The chain joins TRBV20-1 to TRBJ1-5; D is unresolved. Germline CDR1 DFQATT, CDR2 SNEGSKA (reference sequence). V was trimmed by 4 bases and J by 4 bases, leaving 8 bases between them. There are 12 residues in the CDR3.

The chain links TRBV6-5 to TRBJ2-1; 9 bases agree with TRBD2. The CDR3 loop spans 16 amino acids. After removal of 2 bases from V and 4 bases from J, the junction contained 6 bases not matched to a gene. Looked up from germline, CDR1 is MNHEY and CDR2 is SVGAGI. The CDR3 DNA reads as TGTGCCAGCAGTTACCAGACTAGCGGAGGTTACAATGAGCAGTTCTTC. This codes for CASSYQTSGGYNEQFF.